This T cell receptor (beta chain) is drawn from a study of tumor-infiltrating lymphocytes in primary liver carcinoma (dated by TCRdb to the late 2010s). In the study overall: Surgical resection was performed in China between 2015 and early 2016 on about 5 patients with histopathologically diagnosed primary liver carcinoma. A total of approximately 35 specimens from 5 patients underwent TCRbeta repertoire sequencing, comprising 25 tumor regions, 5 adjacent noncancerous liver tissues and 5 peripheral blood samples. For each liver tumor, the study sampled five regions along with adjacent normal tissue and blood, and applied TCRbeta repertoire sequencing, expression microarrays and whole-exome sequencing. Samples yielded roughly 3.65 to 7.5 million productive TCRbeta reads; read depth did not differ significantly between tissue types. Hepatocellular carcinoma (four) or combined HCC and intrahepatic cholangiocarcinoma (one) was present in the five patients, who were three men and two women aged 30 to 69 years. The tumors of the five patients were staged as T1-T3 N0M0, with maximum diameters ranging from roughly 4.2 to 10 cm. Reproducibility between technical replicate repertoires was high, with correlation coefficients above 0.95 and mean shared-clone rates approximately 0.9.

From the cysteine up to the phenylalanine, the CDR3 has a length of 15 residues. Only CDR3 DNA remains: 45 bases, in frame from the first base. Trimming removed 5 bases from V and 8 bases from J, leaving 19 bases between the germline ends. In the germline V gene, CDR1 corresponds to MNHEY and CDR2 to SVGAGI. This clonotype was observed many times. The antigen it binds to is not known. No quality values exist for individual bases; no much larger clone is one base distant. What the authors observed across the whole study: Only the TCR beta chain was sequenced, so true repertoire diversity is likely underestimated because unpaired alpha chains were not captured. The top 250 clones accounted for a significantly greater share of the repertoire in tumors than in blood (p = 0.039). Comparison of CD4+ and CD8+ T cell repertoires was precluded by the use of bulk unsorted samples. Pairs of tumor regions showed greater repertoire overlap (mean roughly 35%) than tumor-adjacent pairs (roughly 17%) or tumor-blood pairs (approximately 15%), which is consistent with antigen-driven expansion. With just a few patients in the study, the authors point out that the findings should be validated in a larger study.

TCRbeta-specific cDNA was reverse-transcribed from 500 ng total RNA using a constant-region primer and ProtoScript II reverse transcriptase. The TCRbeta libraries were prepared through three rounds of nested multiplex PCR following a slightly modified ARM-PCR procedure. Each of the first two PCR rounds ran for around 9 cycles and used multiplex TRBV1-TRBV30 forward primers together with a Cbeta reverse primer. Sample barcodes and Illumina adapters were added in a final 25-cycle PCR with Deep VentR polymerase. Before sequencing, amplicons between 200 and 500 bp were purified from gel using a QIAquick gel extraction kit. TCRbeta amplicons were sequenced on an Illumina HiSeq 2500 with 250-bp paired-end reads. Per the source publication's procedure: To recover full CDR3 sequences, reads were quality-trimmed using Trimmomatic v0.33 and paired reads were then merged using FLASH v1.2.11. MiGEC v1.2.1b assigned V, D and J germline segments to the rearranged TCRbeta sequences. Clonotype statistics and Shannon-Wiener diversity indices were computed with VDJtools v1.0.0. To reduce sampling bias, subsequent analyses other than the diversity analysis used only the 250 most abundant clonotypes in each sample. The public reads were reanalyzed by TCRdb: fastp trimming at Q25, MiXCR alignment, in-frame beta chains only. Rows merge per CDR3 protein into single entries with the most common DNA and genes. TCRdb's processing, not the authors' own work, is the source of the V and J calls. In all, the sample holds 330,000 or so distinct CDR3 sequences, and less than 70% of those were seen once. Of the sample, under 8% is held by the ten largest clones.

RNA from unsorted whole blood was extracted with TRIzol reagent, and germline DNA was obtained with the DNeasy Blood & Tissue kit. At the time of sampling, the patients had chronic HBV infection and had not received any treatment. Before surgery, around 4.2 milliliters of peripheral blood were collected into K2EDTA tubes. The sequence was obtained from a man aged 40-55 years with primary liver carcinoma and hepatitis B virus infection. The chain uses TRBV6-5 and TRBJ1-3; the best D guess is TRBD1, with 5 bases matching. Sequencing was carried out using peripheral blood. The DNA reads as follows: TGTGCCAGCAGTGAACACCCGGACAAGCCGTACACCATATATTTT. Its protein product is CASSEHPDKPYTIYF.